A single sample is the source of the 32 T cell receptor beta chains below, sequenced in a study of T cell responses to AZD1222 COVID-19 vaccine. Here immunoSEQ multiplex PCR was the method, and the copy in TCRdb shows in-frame clones only, minus some. This repertoire shows 150,000 or so clones, 89% found once; its top ten account for around 4.9%. The sequenced sample was peripheral blood, obtained on day 0 of AZD1222 vaccination. The receptors stem from an adult in good health.

This clone has a single count. The rearrangement uses TRBV11-3 and TRBJ1-6, with TRBD1 as a possible D gene (6 bases). Trimming pared 2 bases from V and 8 bases from J, leaving 10 bases between. The length of the CDR3 is 14 residues. From germline, CDR1 is SGHNT and CDR2 YENEEA. CDR3: CASSLQDSDSPLHF. As DNA, the CDR3 is TGTGCCAGCAGCTTACAGGACAGTGATTCACCCCTCCACTTT.

V usage is TRBV27 and J usage is TRBJ2-1; 7 bases line up with TRBD2. With 3 bases clipped from V and 2 bases from J, the junction kept 4 bases outside the gene matches. Germline V gene sequence: CDR1 MNHEY, CDR2 SMNVEV (reference sequence). The CDR3 has 15 residues. The CDR3 sequence is CASSLVAGTYNEQFF. In DNA form, the CDR3 reads TGTGCCAGCAGTTTGGTAGCGGGTACCTACAATGAGCAGTTCTTC.

The V and J genes are TRBV9 and TRBJ2-1; 7 bases match TRBD2. From germline, CDR1 is SGDLS and CDR2 YYNGEE. Germline trimming cut 0 bases from V and 2 bases from J; bases unmatched to any gene: 2. The CDR3 is 15 residues long. This CDR3 reads CASSVALAAYNEQFF. In DNA, the CDR3 is TGTGCCAGCAGCGTAGCCCTAGCGGCCTACAATGAGCAGTTCTTC.

This chain joins TRBV28 and TRBJ1-2, with D perhaps TRBD1 (6 bases). V lost 2 bases, J lost 2 bases, and 15 bases lay in between. Looked up from germline, CDR1 is MDHEN and CDR2 is SYDVKM. This CDR3 has 16 residues. The CDR3 reads CASSLGSRGGNYGYTF. The CDR3 nucleotides are TGTGCCAGCAGTTTAGGTAGTAGGGGGGGAAACTATGGCTACACCTTC.

The rearrangement joins TRBV24-1 to TRBJ1-2; TRBD1 is a possible D gene (6 bases). Germline V gene lookup returns CDR1 KGHDR and CDR2 SFDVKD. The CDR3 spans 15 residues. V dropped 4 bases and J dropped 3 bases, with 14 bases sitting between them. CDR3 nucleotides: TGTGCCACCAGTGACCCACAGGGAGTGGACTATGGCTACACCTTC. Translating gives CATSDPQGVDYGYTF.

The V and J genes are TRBV29-1 and TRBJ1-1; no firm D call. V shed 3 bases and J shed 0 bases, with 8 bases lying between them. Germline CDR1 SQVTM, CDR2 ANQGSEA. CDR3 length equals 13 residues. For the CDR3, the DNA is TGCAGCGTTGAGAGGTCGGTGAACACTGAAGCTTTCTTT. It encodes CSVERSVNTEAFF.

The rearrangement joins TRBV6-4 to TRBJ2-1, with TRBD2 matching 13 bases. Germline CDR1 MRHNA, CDR2 SNTAGT. The CDR3 has 15 residues. The junction had 7 bases not matched to a gene; V was cut back by 5 bases and J by 9 bases. CDR3 loop: CASSPTSGRAGEQFF. CDR3 DNA sequence: TGTGCCAGCAGTCCTACTAGCGGGAGGGCCGGTGAGCAGTTCTTC.

This clone appeared once. The J gene is TRBJ1-2, the V gene TRBV2, with D possibly being TRBD1 (6 bases). This CDR3 comprises 14 residues. Trimming pared 7 bases from V and 0 bases from J, leaving 12 bases between. Per germline, CDR1 SNHLY and CDR2 FYNNEI. The CDR3 protein is CASTRTVTNYGYTF. The CDR3 DNA is TGTGCCAGCACCCGGACAGTAACTAACTATGGCTACACCTTC.

This chain connects TRBV21-1 to TRBJ1-1. TRBV21-1 is classified as a pseudogene. The CDR3 totals 16 residues. This CDR3 is CASSKAEGKWNTEAFF. The DNA for the CDR3 is TGTGCCAGCAGCAAAGCGGAGGGAAAGTGGAACACTGAAGCTTTCTTT.

J is TRBJ1-6 and V is TRBV2; a weak D match, TRBD1 (5 bases). The CDR3 is 14 amino acids. Germline lookup yields CDR1 SNHLY and CDR2 FYNNEI. V gave up 7 bases and J gave up 6 bases, with 13 bases separating them. The CDR3 nucleotides are TGTGCCAGCACGAGCCAGGGTGCTAATTCACCCCTCCACTTT. It is translated as CASTSQGANSPLHF.

The sample holds a few counts of this clone. The chain couples TRBV5-1 to TRBJ1-3, with D perhaps matching TRBD1 (5 bases). This CDR3 contains 15 residues. V was cut by 4 bases and J by 0 bases, with 11 bases left in between. Germline-derived CDR1 and CDR2 are SGHRS and YFSETQ. This CDR3 is CASSPIGTSGNTIYF. The CDR3 region has the DNA TGCGCCAGCAGCCCAATCGGGACCTCTGGAAACACCATATATTTT. The variable domain in full, completed from reference TRBV5-1 and TRBJ1-3, reads KAGVTQTPRYLIKTRGQQVTLSCSPISGHRSVSWYQQTPGQGLQFLFEYFSETQRNKGNFPGRFSGRQFSNSRSEMNVSTLELGDSALYLCASSPIGTSGNTIYFGEGSWLTVV.

This chain joins TRBV6-2 or TRBV6-3 and TRBJ2-1; 14 bases fit TRBD2. CDR1 and CDR2 from the germline V gene are MNHEY and SVGEGT. The V segment lost 5 bases and the J segment 1 base; nucleotides outside the gene matches: 13. The CDR3 is made up of 20 amino acids. The CDR3: CASSTIKTSGRARSYNEQFF. In DNA, the CDR3 is TGTGCCAGCAGTACCATAAAGACTAGCGGGAGGGCCCGGTCCTACAATGAGCAGTTCTTC.

V gene TRBV6-5 combines with J gene TRBJ2-2; possibly TRBD1 for D (5 bases). V lost 8 bases and J 1 base, leaving 14 bases between the germline ends. The CDR3 loop spans 15 amino acids. The germline V gene encodes CDR1 MNHEY and CDR2 SVGAGI. CDR3 in amino acids: CASGPGHRNTGELFF. The DNA of the CDR3 is TGTGCCAGCGGACCTGGACATAGGAACACCGGGGAGCTGTTTTTT.

The gene calls are TRBV5-1 and TRBJ2-3, with D hard to call. The V end was cut by 2 bases, the J end by 0 bases, with 16 bases between. This CDR3 has 17 amino acids. CDR1 and CDR2 from the germline V gene are SGHRS and YFSETQ. As DNA, the CDR3 is TGCGCCAGCAGCTTTGAACTTCGTCAAAGAAGCACAGATACGCAGTATTTT. The encoded protein is CASSFELRQRSTDTQYF.

The chain recombines TRBV6-1 with TRBJ1-1; D is unclear. This CDR3 contains 13 residues. Germline loops: CDR1 MNHNS, CDR2 SASEGT. The V gene lost 3 bases and the J gene lost 5 bases, with 10 bases spanning the gap. CDR3 protein: CASSDLRKTEAFF. CDR3 sequence (DNA): TGTGCCAGCAGTGATTTGCGGAAGACTGAAGCTTTCTTT.

The V call is TRBV15, the J call TRBJ1-5; D gene ambiguous. The V end lost 0 bases, the J end lost 2 bases, and 8 bases lay between the germline ends. Per germline, CDR1 LNHNV and CDR2 YYDKDF (reference sequence). The CDR3 is 15 amino acids. CDR3: CATSRDGRGNQPQHF. The CDR3 DNA is TGTGCCACCAGCAGAGATGGCCGTGGCAATCAGCCCCAGCATTTT.

The CDR3 DNA reads TGTGCCAGCAGCTTAGGTGTCACTCTGGGCCTCCCTAGCACAGATACGCAGTATTTT. It encodes CASSLGVTLGLPSTDTQYF. The chain uses TRBV11-3 and TRBJ2-3; D gene unclear. With 1 base removed from V and 0 bases from J, the gap between germline ends came to 20 bases. Germline V lookup: CDR1 SGHNT, CDR2 YENEEA. The CDR3 totals 19 residues. Based on the CDR3 plus reference TRBV11-3 and TRBJ2-3, the full variable domain is EAGVVQSPRYKIIEKKQPVAFWCNPISGHNTLYWYLQNLGQGPELLIRYENEEAVDDSQLPKDRFSAERLKGVDSTLKIQPAELGDSAVYLCASSLGVTLGLPSTDTQYFGPGTRLTVL.

The chain has TRBV15 and TRBJ2-1; either TRBD1 or TRBD2 may fit D (6 bases each). This CDR3 is 17 amino acids long. The V end was cut by 1 base, the J end by 0 bases, with 13 bases between. CDR1 is LNHNV and CDR2 is YYDKDF in the germline V gene (reference sequence). The CDR3 DNA reads TGTGCCACCAGCAGAGGGAGGGGGTGGAGCTCCTACAATGAGCAGTTCTTC. This sequence encodes CATSRGRGWSSYNEQFF.

This clone is medium-sized. The CDR3 loop is CASSPGTGPETQYF. The CDR3 DNA reads TGTGCCAGCAGCCCTGGGACAGGGCCTGAGACCCAGTACTTC. V and J are TRBV9 and TRBJ2-5; TRBD1 agrees at 9 bases. The V gene end was trimmed by 4 bases and the J gene end by 5 bases; junction bases not matched to a gene: 6. Germline V lookup: CDR1 SGDLS, CDR2 YYNGEE. The CDR3 is 14 residues long.

This sequence joins TRBV7-9 and TRBJ2-1; the D is unclear. CDR1 and CDR2 from the germline V gene are SEHNR and FQNEAQ (reference sequence). V lost 4 bases and J lost 6, with 16 bases in between. This CDR3 comprises 15 residues. CDR3 coding DNA: TGTGCCAGCAGCTCAGAATTGAACTCAGGCAATGAGCAGTTCTTC. Amino acids: CASSSELNSGNEQFF.

About this clone itself: At one of its ends the junction is not consistent with the germline gene, which may arise from a read error. The rearrangement uses TRBV7-2 and TRBJ1-6; D is uncertain. The CDR3 covers 13 residues. Germline lookup yields CDR1 SGHTA and CDR2 FQGNSA. The CDR3 region has the DNA TGTGCCAGCAGCTTAGATCGGACCTCGGGTAGAGACTTT. The encoded protein is CASSLDRTSGRDF.

The gene calls are TRBV30 and TRBJ1-3; TRBD1 matches at 8 bases. The CDR3 sequence is 16 residues long. CDR1 and CDR2 from the germline V gene are GTSNPN and SVGIG (reference sequence). Trimming at V came to 3 bases and at J to 3 bases, leaving 10 bases not matched to a gene. The CDR3 loop reads CAWSDLRGTGGNTIYF. In DNA, the CDR3 is TGTGCCTGGAGCGACCTCAGGGGGACAGGTGGAAACACCATATATTTT.

The rearrangement uses TRBV7-9 and TRBJ1-6, with TRBD1 matching 10 bases. J gave up 9 bases and V 5 bases, and 7 bases lay outside the gene matches. The CDR3 has 15 residues. The V gene's germline CDR1 is SEHNR and CDR2 FQNEAQ (reference sequence). DNA for the CDR3: TGTGCCAGCAGCCGACAGGGGGCAACGGGTTCACCCCTCCACTTT. Translation gives CASSRQGATGSPLHF.

The V gene is TRBV6-5, the J gene TRBJ2-7; possibly TRBD2 for D (5 bases). Trimming stripped 4 bases from V and 6 bases from J, with 16 bases between. Germline lookup yields CDR1 MNHEY and CDR2 SVGAGI. CDR3 size: 14 residues. For the CDR3, the DNA is TGTGCCAGCAGTTCCCTACTAGGGAGCTCCGAGCAGTACTTC. Translated: CASSSLLGSSEQYF.

The CDR3 sequence: CASSLVGMASGYPEQFF. The DNA of the CDR3 is TGTGCCAGCAGCTTAGTAGGTATGGCTAGCGGGTATCCTGAGCAGTTCTTC. The V call is TRBV7-9, the J call TRBJ2-1; 8 bases match TRBD2. Germline values: CDR1 SEHNR, CDR2 FQNEAQ (reference sequence). The trim removed 1 base at V and 9 bases at J, leaving 14 bases unmatched. The CDR3 sequence is 17 residues long.

V is TRBV5-1 and J is TRBJ1-1; perhaps TRBD1 as D (6 bases). The CDR3 is made up of 15 amino acids. Germline-derived CDR1 and CDR2 are SGHRS and YFSETQ. V lost 8 bases and J lost 5, with 22 bases in between. CDR3 region: CASNPGERGLTEAFF. CDR3 coding DNA: TGCGCCAGTAACCCAGGGGAACGGGGATTAACTGAAGCTTTCTTT.

The J gene is TRBJ1-5, the V gene TRBV27, with D possibly matching TRBD1 (5 bases). CDR1 is MNHEY, CDR2 SMNVEV, per germline (reference sequence). The CDR3 consists of 14 residues. Trimming removed 8 bases at V and 7 bases at J, with 18 bases between. CDR3 bases: TGTGCCAGCCGGATGCGGGGGGGTTCGCAGCCCCAGCATTTT. Translated, it gives CASRMRGGSQPQHF.

Only a few counts were recorded for this clone. The rearrangement links TRBV6-5 to TRBJ2-7, with D tentatively TRBD1 or TRBD2 (5 bases each). The CDR3 extends over 14 amino acids. The V gene's germline CDR1 is MNHEY and CDR2 SVGAGI. V dropped 6 bases and J dropped 6 bases, with 18 bases sitting between them. CDR3 sequence reads: CASSPGGTEREQYF. The CDR3 region has the DNA TGTGCCAGCAGCCCCGGTGGGACGGAACGCGAGCAGTACTTC.

This clone was counted only a few times. The chain uses TRBV3-1 (or the pseudogene TRBV3-2) and TRBJ2-4, with unresolved D. Trimming cost V 3 bases and J 0 bases, with 9 bases left between them. The CDR3 extends over 15 amino acids. The germline V gene has CDR1 LGHDT and CDR2 YNNKEL (reference sequence). CDR3: CASSHEQLAKNIQYF. CDR3 DNA: TGTGCCAGCAGCCATGAACAGCTAGCCAAAAACATTCAGTACTTC.

J is TRBJ1-1 and V is TRBV18; no clear D gene. The CDR3 sequence is 13 residues long. V was pared by 0 bases and J by 1 base, with 3 bases between. Germline V gives CDR1 KGHSH, CDR2 LQKENI. The DNA of the CDR3 is TGTGCCAGCTCACCACCCAGGAACACTGAAGCTTTCTTT. Translated: CASSPPRNTEAFF. The complete variable domain, with remaining parts taken from reference TRBV18 and TRBJ1-1, reads NAGVMQNPRHLVRRRGQEARLRCSPMKGHSHVYWYRQLPEEGLKFMVYLQKENIIDESGMPKERFSAEFPKEGPSILRIQQVVRGDSAAYFCASSPPRNTEAFFGQGTRLTVV.

The chain combines TRBV18 with TRBJ2-1; TRBD2 matches at 8 bases. Germline V CDR1 and CDR2: KGHSH, LQKENI. The CDR3 is made up of 15 amino acids. J was trimmed by 7 bases and V by 2 bases; bases with no gene match: 7. CDR3: CASSPTAGEGNEQFF. The CDR3 DNA reads as TGTGCCAGCTCACCAACAGCGGGAGAGGGGAATGAGCAGTTCTTC.

The chain recombines TRBV7-8 with TRBJ1-3, with 9 bases that match TRBD1. The CDR3 extends over 15 amino acids. CDR1 SGHVS and CDR2 FQNEAQ come from the germline V gene. Trimming at V came to 5 bases and at J to 9 bases, leaving 11 bases not matched to a gene. This chain's CDR3 is CASSRGQGRLGTIYF. CDR3 DNA: TGTGCCAGCAGCAGGGGACAGGGCAGGTTAGGCACCATATATTTT.